The 22 T cell receptor beta chains listed next were all sequenced from one sample in a study of a mutant IDH1 vaccine in newly diagnosed glioma. Time point of the sample: week 23, last vaccination. Vaccination comprised doses that each held 300 ug of mutant IDH1 20-mer peptide, plus topical imiquimod. Profiled with immunoSEQ multiplex PCR; TCRdb holds only in-frame clones, not every one. The table has tens of thousands of clones, about 90% seen once. These receptors' targets are unknown. The material was PBMCs, obtained from a glioma patient whose treatment included an IDH1 peptide vaccine. These TCRs come from a man in his forties or fifties with glioma.

This clone showed up just once. The V call is TRBV4-1, the J call TRBJ2-3; D is perhaps TRBD2 (7 bases). This CDR3 has 16 residues. Between the trimmed V and J ends, which lost 3 bases and 2 bases, there was a span of 15 bases. The germline gives CDR1 MGHRA, CDR2 YSYEKL. CDR3 DNA: TGCGCCAGCAGCCAGAACCTCGCGGGGGCCACAGATACGCAGTATTTT. Translation gives CASSQNLAGATDTQYF.

The gene calls are TRBV12-5 and TRBJ1-5, with TRBD1 matching 7 bases. Germline trimming cut 7 bases from V and 6 bases from J; bases unmatched to any gene: 15. The CDR3 extends over 16 amino acids. Germline V gene lookup returns CDR1 LGHNT and CDR2 FRNRAP. CDR3 sequence reads: CASVPSHQGDTQPQHF. DNA for the CDR3: TGTGCTAGTGTCCCATCCCATCAGGGGGACACTCAGCCCCAGCATTTT.

J is TRBJ2-7 and V is TRBV14; D gene uncertain. The CDR3 totals 14 residues. CDR1 and CDR2 from the germline V gene are SGHDN and FVKESK. Trimming shortened V by 3 bases and J by 0 bases, and 9 bases separated the two germline ends. CDR3 bases: TGTGCCAGCAGCCACCCCCCTTTCTCCTACGAGCAGTACTTC. Its protein is CASSHPPFSYEQYF.

This chain links TRBV27 with TRBJ1-1, with 7 bases aligning to TRBD1. CDR3 length equals 13 residues. J gave up 7 bases and V 5 bases, and 7 bases lay outside the gene matches. The germline V gene has CDR1 MNHEY and CDR2 SMNVEV (reference sequence). This CDR3 reads CASSNRGVSEAFF. CDR3 coding DNA: TGTGCCAGCAGTAACAGGGGAGTGAGTGAAGCTTTCTTT.

This rearrangement joins TRBV6-5 to TRBJ2-1; TRBD2 matches 12 bases. The CDR3 is 14 amino acids. From germline, CDR1 is MNHEY and CDR2 SVGAGI. V lost 5 bases to trimming and J lost 9 bases; unmatched junction nucleotides: 5. The chain's CDR3 is CASSGLAGWSEQFF. The CDR3 DNA sequence: TGTGCCAGCAGTGGACTAGCGGGATGGAGTGAGCAGTTCTTC.

The chain uses TRBV4-1 and TRBJ1-2; a possible D gene is TRBD1 (6 bases). V was trimmed by 1 base and J by 4 bases, leaving 13 bases between them. Germline V gives CDR1 MGHRA, CDR2 YSYEKL. This CDR3 has 15 amino acids. In DNA form, the CDR3 reads TGCGCCAGCAGCCAAGTTAAACAGGGCAGCTATGGCTACACCTTC. This gives the protein CASSQVKQGSYGYTF.

The chain carries TRBV6-1 and TRBJ1-2; D might be TRBD1 (6 bases). This CDR3 is 15 amino acids long. The germline V and J ends were trimmed by 6 bases and 4 bases, with 18 bases remaining between them. Germline V gene lookup returns CDR1 MNHNS and CDR2 SASEGT. The CDR3 spells CASSPKGGILYGYTF. As DNA, the CDR3 is TGTGCCAGCAGCCCCAAAGGGGGAATTCTCTATGGCTACACCTTC.

This clone was seen only once. The chain links TRBV29-1 to TRBJ2-1; TRBD1 might be the D (7 bases). Trimming took 5 bases from V and 8 from J, leaving 16 bases between them. Germline V gene data show CDR1 as SQVTM and CDR2 as ANQGSEA. The CDR3 consists of 13 residues. This CDR3 reads CSVKEGAQDEQFF. CDR3 DNA sequence: TGCAGCGTTAAGGAGGGGGCGCAGGATGAGCAGTTCTTC.

The chain employs TRBV19 and TRBJ1-5; D ambiguous. The CDR3 is 16 amino acids. Trimming stripped 5 bases from V and 1 base from J, with 15 bases between. Germline V gene sequence: CDR1 LNHDA, CDR2 SQIVND (reference sequence). This chain's CDR3 is CASSPTGVSSNQPQHF. The CDR3 coding sequence is TGTGCCAGTAGTCCAACGGGAGTTTCAAGCAATCAGCCCCAGCATTTT.

The rearrangement joins TRBV4-2 to TRBJ2-7, with 9 nucleotides matching TRBD2. V was clipped by 1 base and J by 7 bases; unmatched bases: 14. The CDR3 consists of 17 residues. Germline V gene sequence: CDR1 LGHNA, CDR2 YNFKEQ. CDR3 region: CASSQVIGSGGSGEQYF. The CDR3 bases are TGTGCCAGCAGCCAAGTAATAGGTAGCGGGGGCTCGGGGGAGCAGTACTTC.

This clone was picked up one time. The rearrangement links TRBV10-3 to TRBJ2-1, with D perhaps given as TRBD1 or TRBD2 (5 bases each). Trimming removed 0 bases from V and 0 bases from J, with 12 bases in between. Per germline, CDR1 ENHRY and CDR2 SYGVKD. CDR3 length equals 17 residues. CDR3 residues: CAISESRGETSYNEQFF. The CDR3 DNA reads as TGTGCCATCAGTGAGTCGAGGGGCGAGACCTCCTACAATGAGCAGTTCTTC.

This chain links TRBV27 with TRBJ2-2; 11 bases match TRBD2. J lost 7 bases, V lost 4 bases, and 5 bases had no gene match. Germline V gives CDR1 MNHEY, CDR2 SMNVEV (reference sequence). The CDR3 consists of 15 residues. The CDR3 coding sequence is TGTGCCAGCAGTTGGGTAGCGGGAGGGGTCGGGGAGCTGTTTTTT. This sequence encodes CASSWVAGGVGELFF.

V is TRBV9 and J is TRBJ2-5; D perhaps matches TRBD1 (6 bases). Trimming shortened V by 3 bases and J by 5 bases, and 11 bases separated the two germline ends. CDR3 length equals 13 residues. Germline V gene lookup returns CDR1 SGDLS and CDR2 YYNGEE. CDR3 bases: TGTGCCAGCAGCGGGGGGCAGGGTGAGACCCAGTACTTC. This encodes CASSGGQGETQYF.

The chain combines TRBV5-6 with TRBJ2-1; no reliable D call. The germline V and J ends were trimmed by 1 base and 4 bases, with 9 bases remaining between them. This CDR3 is 14 amino acids long. In germline, CDR1 is SGHDT, CDR2 YYEEEE. The CDR3 DNA is TGTGCCAGCAGCTTGAGCCTCCGATACAATGAGCAGTTCTTC. It is translated as CASSLSLRYNEQFF.

V is TRBV4-2 and J is TRBJ2-1; D ambiguous. This CDR3 spans 12 amino acids. The V and J ends lost 0 bases and 8 bases respectively, with 5 bases between them. Germline values: CDR1 LGHNA, CDR2 YNFKEQ. CDR3 nucleotide sequence: TGTGCCAGCAGCCAAGAGAGAGATGAGCAGTTCTTC. Amino acid sequence: CASSQERDEQFF.

This chain connects TRBV5-4 to TRBJ2-5; 7 bases align to TRBD1. V was clipped by 2 bases and J by 1 base; unmatched bases: 5. In germline, CDR1 is SGHNT, CDR2 YYREEE (reference sequence). This CDR3 spans 15 amino acids. This CDR3 reads CASSFLGTAQETQYF. CDR3 bases: TGTGCCAGCAGCTTCCTAGGGACAGCCCAAGAGACCCAGTACTTC.

V and J are TRBV28 and TRBJ1-5; D unclear. Germline loops: CDR1 MDHEN, CDR2 SYDVKM. The CDR3 runs to 11 residues. V shed 6 bases and J shed 6 bases, with 6 bases lying between them. The CDR3 sequence: CASSLGQPQHF. CDR3 sequence (DNA): TGTGCCAGCAGCCTAGGTCAGCCCCAGCATTTT. The full variable domain, rest sourced from reference TRBV28 and TRBJ1-5, is DVKVTQSSRYLVKRTGEKVFLECVQDMDHENMFWYRQDPGLGLRLIYFSYDVKMKEKGDIPEGYSVSREKKERFSLILESASTNQTSMYLCASSLGQPQHFGDGTRLSIL.

The gene calls are TRBV14 and TRBJ2-1, with D perhaps TRBD2 (6 bases). Trimming removed 3 bases from V and 4 bases from J, with 19 bases in between. The CDR3 extends over 17 amino acids. CDR1 SGHDN and CDR2 FVKESK come from the germline V gene. CDR3 in amino acids: CASSQTLAAGRYNEQFF. The CDR3 DNA reads TGTGCCAGCAGCCAGACCTTAGCGGCGGGGAGATACAATGAGCAGTTCTTC.

The count of this clone is one. The rearrangement joins TRBV6-1 to TRBJ2-3; tentatively, D is TRBD2 (5 bases). Germline V gene lookup returns CDR1 MNHNS and CDR2 SASEGT. The CDR3 sequence is 12 residues long. V lost 5 bases, J lost 10 bases, and 13 bases lay in between. The CDR3 sequence: CASSPGSRAQYF. CDR3 sequence (DNA): TGTGCCAGCAGTCCCGGGTCGCGGGCGCAGTATTTT.

This chain links TRBV7-2 with TRBJ2-7; TRBD1 agrees at 7 bases. Losses at the gene ends were 1 base for V and 6 bases for J; bases not matched to a gene: 6. Germline assignment: CDR1 SGHTA and CDR2 FQGNSA. The length of the CDR3 is 14 residues. Written as DNA, the CDR3 is TGTGCCAGCAGCTTAGAAAGGGGGCCCCGCGAGCAGTACTTC. Amino acid sequence: CASSLERGPREQYF.

The V call is TRBV27, the J call TRBJ2-7; TRBD1 agrees at 9 bases. The V gene's germline CDR1 is MNHEY and CDR2 SMNVEV (reference sequence). Trimming removed 0 bases from V and 3 bases from J; junction bases left unmatched: 3. This CDR3 comprises 15 residues. The CDR3 DNA reads TGTGCCAGCAGTTTATCGGGGGGACAGGGCTACGAGCAGTACTTC. This translates into CASSLSGGQGYEQYF.

The chain joins TRBV7-9 to TRBJ1-2; 9 bases are shared with TRBD1. The CDR3 is 15 amino acids. J lost 4 bases, V lost 6 bases, and 9 bases had no gene match. CDR1 is SEHNR, CDR2 FQNEAQ, per germline (reference sequence). Here the CDR3 reads CASSSPGQGPYGYTF. The CDR3 bases are TGTGCCAGCAGTTCCCCGGGACAGGGCCCCTATGGCTACACCTTC. The full variable domain, completed using reference TRBV7-9 and TRBJ1-2, is DTGVSQNPRHKITKRGQNVTFRCDPISEHNRLYWYRQTLGQGPEFLTYFQNEAQLEKSRLLSDRFSAERPKGSFSTLEIQRTEQGDSAMYLCASSSPGQGPYGYTFGSGTRLTVV.